These T cell receptor beta chains were read from a single sample in a study of blood T cell repertoires in COVID-19. Data came from immunoSEQ multiplex PCR; TCRdb stores just in-frame clones and leaves some out. The sample includes 120,000 to 150,000 clones, about nine tenths of them seen just once. Sequenced sample: peripheral blood. The receptors come from a middle-aged man who had recovered from COVID-19. CDR3s include the opening cysteine and the closing phenylalanine or tryptophan. D genes are given only for firm matches. Part of the rows lack a size; the others show once, few, many or a class for expanded clones.

CDR3aa: CASSFSGTGVIGYTF; CDR3nt: TGTGCCAGCAGCTTCTCCGGGACAGGGGTTATTGGCTACACCTTC; j_gene: TRBJ1-2; d_gene: TRBD1; abundance: .; v_gene: TRBV7-8
CDR3aa: CATSRDTGVSTYNEQFF; CDR3nt: TGTGCCACCAGCAGAGATACAGGGGTCAGTACCTACAATGAGCAGTTCTTC; j_gene: TRBJ2-1; d_gene: TRBD1; abundance: .; v_gene: TRBV15
CDR3aa: CAISNSGTGVYEQYF; CDR3nt: TGTGCCATCTCCAACTCCGGGACAGGGGTCTACGAGCAGTACTTC; j_gene: TRBJ2-7; d_gene: TRBD1; abundance: .; v_gene: TRBV7-2
CDR3aa: CASSRPPHRQRMNTEAFF; CDR3nt: TGTGCCAGCAGTCGCCCCCCCCACAGACAGCGTATGAACACTGAAGCTTTCTTT; j_gene: TRBJ1-1; d_gene: .; abundance: .; v_gene: TRBV6-2/TRBV6-3
CDR3aa: CASSQFLANNSPLHF; CDR3nt: TGTGCCAGCAGCCAATTCCTGGCCAATAATTCACCCCTCCACTTT; j_gene: TRBJ1-6; d_gene: .; abundance: .; v_gene: TRBV3-1/TRBV3-2
CDR3aa: CASSQTGNQPQHF; CDR3nt: TGTGCCAGCAGCCAGACAGGGAATCAGCCCCAGCATTTT; j_gene: TRBJ1-5; d_gene: TRBD1; abundance: few; v_gene: TRBV6-2/TRBV6-3
CDR3aa: CASSYSAGGTYNEQFF; CDR3nt: TGTGCCAGCAGTTACTCGGCGGGGGGGACCTACAATGAGCAGTTCTTC; j_gene: TRBJ2-1; d_gene: TRBD2; abundance: .; v_gene: TRBV6-6
CDR3aa: CASSSLYEQYF; CDR3nt: TGTGCCAGCAGCTCCCTCTACGAGCAGTACTTC; j_gene: TRBJ2-7; d_gene: .; abundance: .; v_gene: TRBV7-9
CDR3aa: CASSYAAYGSYEQYF; CDR3nt: TGTGCCAGCAGTTACGCGGCGTATGGATCCTACGAGCAGTACTTC; j_gene: TRBJ2-7; d_gene: .; abundance: .; v_gene: TRBV6-2/TRBV6-3
CDR3aa: CASSSGTSAPGNTIYF; CDR3nt: TGTGCCAGCAGCTCCGGGACTTCTGCTCCTGGAAACACCATATATTTT; j_gene: TRBJ1-3; d_gene: .; abundance: .; v_gene: TRBV5-4
CDR3aa: CASSVETAQGPQHF; CDR3nt: TGTGCCAGCAGCGTAGAGACGGCCCAGGGGCCCCAGCATTTT; j_gene: TRBJ1-5; d_gene: .; abundance: .; v_gene: TRBV9
CDR3aa: CASSSPGTGSGYTF; CDR3nt: TGTGCCAGCAGTTCCCCCGGGACAGGGAGCGGCTACACCTTC; j_gene: TRBJ1-2; d_gene: TRBD1; abundance: .; v_gene: TRBV6-5
CDR3aa: CASSFMIILTAGDSYEQYF; CDR3nt: TGTGCCAGCAGTTTTATGATCATCCTTACAGCGGGGGACTCCTACGAGCAGTACTTC; j_gene: TRBJ2-7; d_gene: TRBD2; abundance: .; v_gene: TRBV28
CDR3aa: CASSLSSGVESPLHF; CDR3nt: TGCGCCAGCAGCTTAAGTTCCGGGGTTGAATCACCCCTCCACTTT; j_gene: TRBJ1-6; d_gene: .; abundance: .; v_gene: TRBV5-1
CDR3aa: CASSQVAPSYEQYF; CDR3nt: TGCGCCAGCAGCCAAGTCGCACCTAGCTACGAGCAGTACTTC; j_gene: TRBJ2-7; d_gene: .; abundance: few; v_gene: TRBV4-3
CDR3aa: CSVPTGDNYGYTF; CDR3nt: TGCAGCGTTCCGACAGGGGATAACTATGGCTACACCTTC; j_gene: TRBJ1-2; d_gene: TRBD1; abundance: once; v_gene: TRBV29-1
CDR3aa: CASSYSVRNTGELFF; CDR3nt: TGTGCCAGCAGTTACTCCGTGAGGAACACCGGGGAGCTGTTTTTT; j_gene: TRBJ2-2; d_gene: .; abundance: .; v_gene: TRBV6-6
CDR3aa: CASSYSYPQPYGYTF; CDR3nt: TGTGCCAGCAGTTACTCCTACCCACAGCCATATGGCTACACCTTC; j_gene: TRBJ1-2; d_gene: .; abundance: .; v_gene: TRBV6-5
CDR3aa: CASSLPGGGRMNTEAFF; CDR3nt: TGTGCCAGCTCACTTCCGGGAGGGGGTCGCATGAACACTGAAGCTTTCTTT; j_gene: TRBJ1-1; d_gene: .; abundance: .; v_gene: TRBV18
CDR3aa: CASSEVDPGGNQPQHF; CDR3nt: TGCGCCAGCAGTGAAGTGGACCCGGGAGGGAATCAGCCCCAGCATTTT; j_gene: TRBJ1-5; d_gene: .; abundance: .; v_gene: TRBV10-2
CDR3aa: CASSLASGRDTEAFF; CDR3nt: TGCGCCAGCAGCTTGGCCTCTGGGAGGGACACTGAAGCTTTCTTT; j_gene: TRBJ1-1; d_gene: .; abundance: .; v_gene: TRBV5-1
CDR3aa: CASSSPGLAVFF; CDR3nt: TGTGCCAGCAGTTCCCCGGGACTAGCGGTGTTCTTC; j_gene: TRBJ2-1; d_gene: TRBD2; abundance: .; v_gene: TRBV6-2/TRBV6-3